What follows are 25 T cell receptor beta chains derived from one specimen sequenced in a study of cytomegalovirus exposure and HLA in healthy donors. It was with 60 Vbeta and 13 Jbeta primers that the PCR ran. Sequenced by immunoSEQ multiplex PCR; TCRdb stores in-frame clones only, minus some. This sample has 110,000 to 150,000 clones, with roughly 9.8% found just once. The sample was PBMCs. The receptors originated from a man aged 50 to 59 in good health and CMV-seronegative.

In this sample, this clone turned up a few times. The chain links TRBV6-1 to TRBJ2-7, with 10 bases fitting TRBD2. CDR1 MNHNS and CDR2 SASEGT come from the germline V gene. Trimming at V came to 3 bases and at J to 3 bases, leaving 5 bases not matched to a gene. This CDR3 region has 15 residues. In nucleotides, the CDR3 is TGTGCCAGCAGTGAGCTAGCGGGAGAAGTCTACGAGCAGTACTTC. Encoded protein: CASSELAGEVYEQYF.

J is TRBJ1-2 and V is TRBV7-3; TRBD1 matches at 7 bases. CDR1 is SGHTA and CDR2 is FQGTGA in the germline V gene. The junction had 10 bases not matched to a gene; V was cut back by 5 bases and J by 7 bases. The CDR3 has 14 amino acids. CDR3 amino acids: CASSPTGDSVGYTF. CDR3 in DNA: TGTGCCAGCAGCCCAACAGGGGATTCGGTTGGCTACACCTTC.

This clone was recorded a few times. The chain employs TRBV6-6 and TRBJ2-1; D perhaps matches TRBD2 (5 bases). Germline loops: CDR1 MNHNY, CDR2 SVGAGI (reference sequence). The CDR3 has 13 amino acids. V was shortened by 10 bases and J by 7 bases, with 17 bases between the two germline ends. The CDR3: CATSLGGLNEQFF. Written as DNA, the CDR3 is TGTGCCACTTCTTTGGGCGGGCTGAATGAGCAGTTCTTC.

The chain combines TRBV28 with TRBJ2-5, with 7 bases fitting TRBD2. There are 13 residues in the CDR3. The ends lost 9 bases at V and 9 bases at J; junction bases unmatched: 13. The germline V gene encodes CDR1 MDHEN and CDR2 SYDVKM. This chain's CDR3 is CASIKGRGRPQYF. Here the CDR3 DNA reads TGTGCCAGTATAAAGGGGAGGGGTCGTCCCCAGTACTTC.

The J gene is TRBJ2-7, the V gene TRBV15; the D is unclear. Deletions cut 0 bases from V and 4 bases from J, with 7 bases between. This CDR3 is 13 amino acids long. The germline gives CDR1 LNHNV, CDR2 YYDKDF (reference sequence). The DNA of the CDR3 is TGTGCCACCAGCAGAGATCGAGATTACGAGCAGTACTTC. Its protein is CATSRDRDYEQYF.

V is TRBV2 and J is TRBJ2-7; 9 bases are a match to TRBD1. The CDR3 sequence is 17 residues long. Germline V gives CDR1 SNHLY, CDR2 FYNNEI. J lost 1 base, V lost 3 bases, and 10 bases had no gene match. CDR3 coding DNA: TGTGCCAGCAGTGATCGGGAGTCGGGACAGGGTTCCTACGAGCAGTACTTC. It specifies CASSDRESGQGSYEQYF.

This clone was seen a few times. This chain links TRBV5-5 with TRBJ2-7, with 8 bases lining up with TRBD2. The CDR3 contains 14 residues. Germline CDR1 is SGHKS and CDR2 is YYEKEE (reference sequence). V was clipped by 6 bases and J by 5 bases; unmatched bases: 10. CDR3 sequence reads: CASTPGTREDEQYF. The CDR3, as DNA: TGTGCCAGCACTCCCGGGACTAGGGAGGACGAGCAGTACTTC.

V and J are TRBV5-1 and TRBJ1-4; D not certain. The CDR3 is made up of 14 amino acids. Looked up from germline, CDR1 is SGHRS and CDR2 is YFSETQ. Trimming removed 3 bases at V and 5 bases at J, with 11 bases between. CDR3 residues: CASSSRAPNEKLFF. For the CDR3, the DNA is TGCGCCAGCAGCTCTCGAGCCCCCAATGAAAAACTGTTTTTT.

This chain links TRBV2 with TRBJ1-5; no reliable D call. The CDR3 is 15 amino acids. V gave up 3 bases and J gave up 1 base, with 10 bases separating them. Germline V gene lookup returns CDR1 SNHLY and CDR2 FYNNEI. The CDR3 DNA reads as TGTGCCAGCAGTGAGTCGGGAGGGAGCAATCAGCCCCAGCATTTT. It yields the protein CASSESGGSNQPQHF.

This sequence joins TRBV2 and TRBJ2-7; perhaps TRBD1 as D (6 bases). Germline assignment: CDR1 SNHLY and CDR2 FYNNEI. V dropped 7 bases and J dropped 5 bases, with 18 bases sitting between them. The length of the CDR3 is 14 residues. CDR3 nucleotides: TGTGCCAGCATGGTAGGGGCAGGGGCTGACGAGCAGTACTTC. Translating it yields CASMVGAGADEQYF. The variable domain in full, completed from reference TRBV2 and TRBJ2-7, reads EPEVTQTPSHQVTQMGQEVILRCVPISNHLYFYWYRQILGQKVEFLVSFYNNEISEKSEIFDDQFSVERPDGSNFTLKIRSTKLEDSAMYFCASMVGAGADEQYFGPGTRLTVT.

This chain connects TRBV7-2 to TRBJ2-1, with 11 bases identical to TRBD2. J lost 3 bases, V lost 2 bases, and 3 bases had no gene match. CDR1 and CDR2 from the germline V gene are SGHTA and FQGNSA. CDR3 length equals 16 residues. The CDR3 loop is CASSLTGLAVYNEQFF. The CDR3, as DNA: TGTGCCAGCAGCTTAACGGGACTAGCGGTCTACAATGAGCAGTTCTTC.

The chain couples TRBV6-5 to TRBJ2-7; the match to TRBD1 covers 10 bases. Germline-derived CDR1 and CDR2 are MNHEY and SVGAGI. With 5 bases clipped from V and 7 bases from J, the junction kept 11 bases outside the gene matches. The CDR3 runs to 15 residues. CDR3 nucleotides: TGTGCCAGCAGTGTAGGGACAGGGGATTCGGGGGAGCAGTACTTC. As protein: CASSVGTGDSGEQYF.

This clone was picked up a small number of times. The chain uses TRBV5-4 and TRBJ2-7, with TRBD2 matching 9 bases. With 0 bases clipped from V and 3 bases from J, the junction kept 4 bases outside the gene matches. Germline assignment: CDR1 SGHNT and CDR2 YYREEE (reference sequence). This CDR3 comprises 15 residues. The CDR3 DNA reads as TGTGCCAGCAGCTTGGGGGCTAGCGGGGACTACGAGCAGTACTTC. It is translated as CASSLGASGDYEQYF. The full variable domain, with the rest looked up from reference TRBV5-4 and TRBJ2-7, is ETGVTQSPTHLIKTRGQQVTLRCSSQSGHNTVSWYQQALGQGPQFIFQYYREEENGRGNFPPRFSGLQFPNYSSELNVNALELDDSALYLCASSLGASGDYEQYFGPGTRLTVT.

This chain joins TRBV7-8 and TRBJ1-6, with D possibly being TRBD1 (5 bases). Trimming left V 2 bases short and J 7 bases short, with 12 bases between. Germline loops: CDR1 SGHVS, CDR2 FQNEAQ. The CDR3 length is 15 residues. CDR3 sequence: CASSLRPRANSPLHF. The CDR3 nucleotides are TGTGCCAGCAGCTTAAGGCCCAGGGCCAATTCACCCCTCCACTTT.

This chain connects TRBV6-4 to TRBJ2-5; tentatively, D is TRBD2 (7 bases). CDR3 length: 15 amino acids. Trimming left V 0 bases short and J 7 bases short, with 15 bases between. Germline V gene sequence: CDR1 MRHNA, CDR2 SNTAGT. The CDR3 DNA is TGTGCCAGCAGTGACTCAGGGGGGGCCAGGGGGACCCAGTACTTC. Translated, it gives CASSDSGGARGTQYF.

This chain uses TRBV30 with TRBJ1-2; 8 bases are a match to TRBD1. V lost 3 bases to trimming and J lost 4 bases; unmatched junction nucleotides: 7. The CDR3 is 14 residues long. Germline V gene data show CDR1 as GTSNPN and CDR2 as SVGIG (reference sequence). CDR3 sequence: CAWSLPGGGYGYTF. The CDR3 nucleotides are TGTGCCTGGAGCCTCCCAGGGGGCGGCTATGGCTACACCTTC.

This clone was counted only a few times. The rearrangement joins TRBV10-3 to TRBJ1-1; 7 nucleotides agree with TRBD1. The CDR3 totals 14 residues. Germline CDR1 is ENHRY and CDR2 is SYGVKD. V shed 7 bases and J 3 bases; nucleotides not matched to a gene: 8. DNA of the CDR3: TGTGCCATCAACAGACAGGGTAAGGACACTGAAGCTTTCTTT. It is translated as CAINRQGKDTEAFF.

CDR3 coding DNA: TGTGCCAGCAGCGTATTCGGGGTCGACACCATATATTTT. The encoded protein is CASSVFGVDTIYF. The V and J genes are TRBV9 and TRBJ1-3; D unclear. The germline gives CDR1 SGDLS, CDR2 YYNGEE. Deletions cut 1 base from V and 8 bases from J, with 10 bases between. The CDR3 extends over 13 amino acids.

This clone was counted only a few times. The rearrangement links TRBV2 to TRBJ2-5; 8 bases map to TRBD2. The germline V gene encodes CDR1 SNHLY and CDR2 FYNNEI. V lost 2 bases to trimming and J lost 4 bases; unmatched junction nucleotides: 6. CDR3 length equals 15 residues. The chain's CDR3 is CASSERPRGGETQYF. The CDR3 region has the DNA TGTGCCAGCAGTGAAAGGCCCCGGGGGGGAGAGACCCAGTACTTC.

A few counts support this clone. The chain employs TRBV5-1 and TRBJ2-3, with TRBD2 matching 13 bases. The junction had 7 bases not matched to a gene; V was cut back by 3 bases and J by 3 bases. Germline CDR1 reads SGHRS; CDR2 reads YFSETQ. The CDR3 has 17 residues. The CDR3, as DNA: TGCGCCAGCAGCTATAATCCGGGACTAGCGGGAACAGATACGCAGTATTTT. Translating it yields CASSYNPGLAGTDTQYF.

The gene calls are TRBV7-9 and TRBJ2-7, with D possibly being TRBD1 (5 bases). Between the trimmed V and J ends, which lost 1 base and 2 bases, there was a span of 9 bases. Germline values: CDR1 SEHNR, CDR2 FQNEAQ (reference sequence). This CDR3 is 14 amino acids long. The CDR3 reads CASSLVRVTYEQYF. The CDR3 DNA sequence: TGTGCCAGCAGCTTAGTCAGGGTTACCTACGAGCAGTACTTC. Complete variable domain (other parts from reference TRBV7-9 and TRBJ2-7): DTGVSQNPRHKITKRGQNVTFRCDPISEHNRLYWYRQTLGQGPEFLTYFQNEAQLEKSRLLSDRFSAERPKGSFSTLEIQRTEQGDSAMYLCASSLVRVTYEQYFGPGTRLTVT.

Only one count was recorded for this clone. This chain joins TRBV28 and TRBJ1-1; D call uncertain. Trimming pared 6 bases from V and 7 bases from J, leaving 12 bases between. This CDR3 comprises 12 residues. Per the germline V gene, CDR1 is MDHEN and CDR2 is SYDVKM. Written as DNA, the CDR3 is TGTGCCAGCAGGAGGAAAGGTAATGAAGCTTTCTTT. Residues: CASRRKGNEAFF.

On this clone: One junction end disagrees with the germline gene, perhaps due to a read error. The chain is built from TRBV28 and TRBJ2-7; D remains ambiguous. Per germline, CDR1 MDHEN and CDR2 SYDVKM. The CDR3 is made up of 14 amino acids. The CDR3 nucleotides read TGTGCCAGCAGTGCCTTTTCGAGCTCCTACGAACAGTACTTC. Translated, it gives CASSAFSSSYEQYF.

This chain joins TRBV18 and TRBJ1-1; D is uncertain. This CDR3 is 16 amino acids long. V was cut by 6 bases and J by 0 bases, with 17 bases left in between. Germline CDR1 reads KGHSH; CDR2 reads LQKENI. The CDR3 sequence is CASSLLGTALNTEAFF. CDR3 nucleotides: TGTGCCAGCTCCTTACTAGGTACAGCCTTGAACACTGAAGCTTTCTTT.

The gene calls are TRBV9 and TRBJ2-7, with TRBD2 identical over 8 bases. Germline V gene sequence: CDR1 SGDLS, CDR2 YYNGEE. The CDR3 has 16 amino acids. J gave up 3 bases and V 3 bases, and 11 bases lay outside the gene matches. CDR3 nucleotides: TGTGCCAGCAGCGCTGGAGCCGGGACTAGTCTCTACGAGCAGTACTTC. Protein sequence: CASSAGAGTSLYEQYF.